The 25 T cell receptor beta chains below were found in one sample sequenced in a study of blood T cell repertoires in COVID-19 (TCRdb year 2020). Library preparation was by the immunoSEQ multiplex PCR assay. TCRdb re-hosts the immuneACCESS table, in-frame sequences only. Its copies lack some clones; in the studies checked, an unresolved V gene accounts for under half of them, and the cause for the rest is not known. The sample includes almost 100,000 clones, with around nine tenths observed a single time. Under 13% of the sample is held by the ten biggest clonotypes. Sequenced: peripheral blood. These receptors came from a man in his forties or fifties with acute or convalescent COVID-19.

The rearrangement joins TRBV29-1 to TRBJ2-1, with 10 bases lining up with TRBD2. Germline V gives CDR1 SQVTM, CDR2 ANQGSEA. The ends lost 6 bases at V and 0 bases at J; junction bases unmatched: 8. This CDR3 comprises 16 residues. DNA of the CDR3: TGCAGCGTCCGCCGGACTAGCGGACCCTCCTACAATGAGCAGTTCTTC. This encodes CSVRRTSGPSYNEQFF.

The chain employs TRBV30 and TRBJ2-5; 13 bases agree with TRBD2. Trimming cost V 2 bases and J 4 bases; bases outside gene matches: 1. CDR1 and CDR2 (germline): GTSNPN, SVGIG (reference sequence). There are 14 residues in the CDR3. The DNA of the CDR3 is TGTGCCTGGAGTAGACTAGCGGGAGGAGAGACCCAGTACTTC. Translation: CAWSRLAGGETQYF.

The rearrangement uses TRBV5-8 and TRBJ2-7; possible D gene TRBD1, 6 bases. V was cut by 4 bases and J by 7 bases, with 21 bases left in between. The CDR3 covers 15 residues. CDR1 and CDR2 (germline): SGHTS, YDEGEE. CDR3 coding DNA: TGTGCCAGCAGCCGGCCGTGGCAGGGGATGGGAGAGCAGTACTTC. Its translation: CASSRPWQGMGEQYF.

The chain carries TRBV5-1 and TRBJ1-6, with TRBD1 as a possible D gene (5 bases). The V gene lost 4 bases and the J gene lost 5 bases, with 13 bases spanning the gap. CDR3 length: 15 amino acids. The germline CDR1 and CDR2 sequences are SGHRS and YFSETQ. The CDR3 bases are TGCGCCAGCAGCATACAGGCGATTAATAATTCACCCCTCCACTTT. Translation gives CASSIQAINNSPLHF. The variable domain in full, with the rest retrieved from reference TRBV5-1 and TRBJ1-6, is KAGVTQTPRYLIKTRGQQVTLSCSPISGHRSVSWYQQTPGQGLQFLFEYFSETQRNKGNFPGRFSGRQFSNSRSEMNVSTLELGDSALYLCASSIQAINNSPLHFGNGTRLTVT.

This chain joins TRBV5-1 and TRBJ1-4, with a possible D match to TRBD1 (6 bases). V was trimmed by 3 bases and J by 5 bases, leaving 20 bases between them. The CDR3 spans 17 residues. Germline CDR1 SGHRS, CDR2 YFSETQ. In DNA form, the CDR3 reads TGCGCCAGCAGCTCGCAACCGAGGGACACGTTAAATGAAAAACTGTTTTTT. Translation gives CASSSQPRDTLNEKLFF.

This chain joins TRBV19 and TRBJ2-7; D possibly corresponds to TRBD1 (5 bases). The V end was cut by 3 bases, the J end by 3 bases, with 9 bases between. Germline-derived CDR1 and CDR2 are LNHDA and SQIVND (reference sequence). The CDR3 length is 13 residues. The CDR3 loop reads CASSMGLNYEQYF. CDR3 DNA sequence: TGTGCCAGTAGTATGGGGCTGAACTACGAGCAGTACTTC.

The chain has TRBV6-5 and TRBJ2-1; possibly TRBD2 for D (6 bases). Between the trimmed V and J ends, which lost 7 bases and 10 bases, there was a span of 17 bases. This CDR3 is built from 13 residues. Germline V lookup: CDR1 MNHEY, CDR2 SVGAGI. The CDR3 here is CASTDGGKFEQFF. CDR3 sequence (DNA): TGTGCCAGCACCGACGGGGGTAAGTTCGAGCAGTTCTTC.

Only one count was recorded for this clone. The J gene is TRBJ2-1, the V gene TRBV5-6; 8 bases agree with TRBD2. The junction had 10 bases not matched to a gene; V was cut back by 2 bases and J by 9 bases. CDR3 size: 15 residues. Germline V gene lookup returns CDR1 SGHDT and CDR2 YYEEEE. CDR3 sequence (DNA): TGTGCCAGCAGCTTAGGGCTAGCGGGTCCGTTTGAGCAGTTCTTC. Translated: CASSLGLAGPFEQFF.

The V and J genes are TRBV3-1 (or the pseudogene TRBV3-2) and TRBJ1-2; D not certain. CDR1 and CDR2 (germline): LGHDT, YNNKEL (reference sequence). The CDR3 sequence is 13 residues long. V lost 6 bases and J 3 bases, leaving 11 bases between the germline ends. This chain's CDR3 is CASSPMRDYGYTF. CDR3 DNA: TGTGCCAGCAGTCCCATGAGAGACTATGGCTACACCTTC.

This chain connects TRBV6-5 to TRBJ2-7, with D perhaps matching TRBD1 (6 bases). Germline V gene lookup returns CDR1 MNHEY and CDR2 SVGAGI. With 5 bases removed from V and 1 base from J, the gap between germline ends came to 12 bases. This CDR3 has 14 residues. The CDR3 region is CASSTTQGSYEQYF. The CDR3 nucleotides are TGTGCCAGCAGTACTACGCAGGGGTCCTACGAGCAGTACTTC.

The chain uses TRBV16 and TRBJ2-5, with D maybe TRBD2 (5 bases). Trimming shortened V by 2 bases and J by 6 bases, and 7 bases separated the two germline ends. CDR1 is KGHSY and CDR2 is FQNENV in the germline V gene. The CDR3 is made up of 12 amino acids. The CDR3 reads CASSQGGKTQYF. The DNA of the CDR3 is TGTGCCAGCAGCCAAGGAGGAAAGACCCAGTACTTC.

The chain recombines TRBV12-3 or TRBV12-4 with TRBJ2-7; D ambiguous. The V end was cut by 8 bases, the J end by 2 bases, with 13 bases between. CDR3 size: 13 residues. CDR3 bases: TGTGCCAGCGTTTCCCTCCCGGCCTACGAGCAGTACTTC. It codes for CASVSLPAYEQYF.

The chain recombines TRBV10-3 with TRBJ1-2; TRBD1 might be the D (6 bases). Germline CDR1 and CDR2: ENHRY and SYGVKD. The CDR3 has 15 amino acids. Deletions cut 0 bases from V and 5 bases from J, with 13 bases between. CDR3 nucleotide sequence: TGTGCCATCAGTGAGTCCCTCGGGACACCGTATGGCTACACCTTC. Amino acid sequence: CAISESLGTPYGYTF.

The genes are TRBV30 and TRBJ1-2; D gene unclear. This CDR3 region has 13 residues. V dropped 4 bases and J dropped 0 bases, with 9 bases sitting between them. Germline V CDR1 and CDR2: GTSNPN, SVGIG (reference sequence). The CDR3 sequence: CAWNSGSNYGYTF. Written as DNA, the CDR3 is TGTGCCTGGAACTCGGGGTCTAACTATGGCTACACCTTC.

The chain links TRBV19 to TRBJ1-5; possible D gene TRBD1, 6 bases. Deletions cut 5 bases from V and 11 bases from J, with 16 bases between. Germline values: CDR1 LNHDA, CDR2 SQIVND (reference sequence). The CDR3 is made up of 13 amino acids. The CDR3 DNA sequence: TGTGCCAGTAGTCCCGGGACAATAGGAGCCCAGCATTTT. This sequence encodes CASSPGTIGAQHF. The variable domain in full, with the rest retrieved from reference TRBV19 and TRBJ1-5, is DGGITQSPKYLFRKEGQNVTLSCEQNLNHDAMYWYRQDPGQGLRLIYYSQIVNDFQKGDIAEGYSVSREKKESFPLTVTSAQKNPTAFYLCASSPGTIGAQHFGDGTRLSIL.

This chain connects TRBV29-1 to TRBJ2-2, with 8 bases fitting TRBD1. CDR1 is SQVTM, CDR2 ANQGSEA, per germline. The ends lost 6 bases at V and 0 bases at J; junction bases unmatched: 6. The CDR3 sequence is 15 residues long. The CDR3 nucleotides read TGCAGCGTCACTCGACAGGGGACGAACACCGGGGAGCTGTTTTTT. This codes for CSVTRQGTNTGELFF.

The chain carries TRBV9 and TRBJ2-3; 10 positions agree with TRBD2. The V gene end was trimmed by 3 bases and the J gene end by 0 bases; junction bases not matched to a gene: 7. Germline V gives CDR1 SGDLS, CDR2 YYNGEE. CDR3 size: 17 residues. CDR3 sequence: CASSAKAGGLSTDTQYF. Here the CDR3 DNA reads TGTGCCAGCAGCGCTAAAGCGGGAGGGCTTAGCACAGATACGCAGTATTTT.

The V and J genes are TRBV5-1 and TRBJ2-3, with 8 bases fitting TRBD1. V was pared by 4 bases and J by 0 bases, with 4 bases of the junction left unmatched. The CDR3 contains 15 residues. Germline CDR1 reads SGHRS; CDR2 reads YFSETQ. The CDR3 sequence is CASSRGQGSTDTQYF. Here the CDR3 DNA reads TGCGCCAGCAGCCGCGGACAGGGAAGCACAGATACGCAGTATTTT.

CDR3 amino acids: CASMARLTEAFF. As DNA, the CDR3 is TGTGCCAGCATGGCCAGGCTGACTGAAGCTTTCTTT. The rearrangement uses TRBV19 and TRBJ1-1; D uncertain. Between the trimmed V and J ends, which lost 9 bases and 5 bases, there was a span of 13 bases. This CDR3 has 12 residues. The germline gives CDR1 LNHDA, CDR2 SQIVND (reference sequence). The full variable domain, its missing parts supplied by reference TRBV19 and TRBJ1-1, is DGGITQSPKYLFRKEGQNVTLSCEQNLNHDAMYWYRQDPGQGLRLIYYSQIVNDFQKGDIAEGYSVSREKKESFPLTVTSAQKNPTAFYLCASMARLTEAFFGQGTRLTVV.

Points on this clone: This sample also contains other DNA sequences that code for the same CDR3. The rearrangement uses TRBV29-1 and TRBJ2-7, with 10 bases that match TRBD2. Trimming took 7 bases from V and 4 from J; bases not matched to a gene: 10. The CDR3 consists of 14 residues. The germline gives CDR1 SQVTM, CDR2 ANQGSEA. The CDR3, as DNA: TGCAGCGCACTGACTAGCGGGCTTACTTACGAGCAGTACTTC. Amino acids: CSALTSGLTYEQYF.

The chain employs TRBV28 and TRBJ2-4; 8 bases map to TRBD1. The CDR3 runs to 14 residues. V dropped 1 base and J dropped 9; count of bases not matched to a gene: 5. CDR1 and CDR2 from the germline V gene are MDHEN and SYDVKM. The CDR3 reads CASSLFQGAVIQYF. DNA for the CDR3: TGTGCCAGCAGTTTATTTCAGGGGGCCGTCATTCAGTACTTC.

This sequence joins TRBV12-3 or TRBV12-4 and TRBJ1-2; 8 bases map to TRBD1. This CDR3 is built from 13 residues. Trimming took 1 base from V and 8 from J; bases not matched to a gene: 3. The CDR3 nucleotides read TGTGCCAGCAGTTTAGAGGCAGGGGGCGGCTACACCTTC. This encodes CASSLEAGGGYTF.

The CDR3 sequence: CASSSRGTSGSKGGYEQYF. The DNA for the CDR3 is TGTGCCAGCAGCTCTCGGGGGACTAGCGGTTCCAAAGGTGGCTACGAGCAGTACTTC. This rearrangement joins TRBV7-8 to TRBJ2-7; 11 nucleotides agree with TRBD2. After removal of 4 bases from V and 3 bases from J, the junction contained 17 bases not matched to a gene. Germline-derived CDR1 and CDR2 are SGHVS and FQNEAQ. This CDR3 comprises 19 residues. Full variable domain (outside the CDR3, taken from reference TRBV7-8 and TRBJ2-7): GAGVSQSPRYKVAKRGQDVALRCDPISGHVSLFWYQQALGQGPEFLTYFQNEAQLDKSGLPSDRFFAERPEGSVSTLKIQRTQQEDSAVYLCASSSRGTSGSKGGYEQYFGPGTRLTVT.

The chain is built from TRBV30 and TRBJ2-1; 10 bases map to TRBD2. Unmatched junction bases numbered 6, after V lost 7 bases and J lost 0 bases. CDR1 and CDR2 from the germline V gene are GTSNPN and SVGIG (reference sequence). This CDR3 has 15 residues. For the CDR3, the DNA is TGTGCCTTAGTAGCGGGAGGTAGCTCCTACAATGAGCAGTTCTTC. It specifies CALVAGGSSYNEQFF.

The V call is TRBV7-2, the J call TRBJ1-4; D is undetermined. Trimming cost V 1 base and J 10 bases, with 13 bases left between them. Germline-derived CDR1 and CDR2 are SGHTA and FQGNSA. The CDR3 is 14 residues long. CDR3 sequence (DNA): TGTGCCAGCAGCTTAGGAGGGTCGGGAAGAAAACTGTTTTTT. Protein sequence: CASSLGGSGRKLFF.